This section outlines one TCR beta chain sequence together with its context. Germline DNA was also extracted, with blood RNA taken from unsorted whole blood. These data come from a study of tumor-infiltrating lymphocytes in primary liver carcinoma. Overall study context: Stage T1-T3 N0M0 tumors spanned about 4.2 to 10 cm.

Germline V gives CDR1 MGHRA, CDR2 YSYEKL. V lost 6 bases, J lost 4 bases, and 13 bases lay in between. The CDR3 contains 14 residues. Starting from 450 to 500 ng of total RNA, TCR beta cDNA was produced with a primer in the constant region. ARM-PCR, slightly modified, supplied the TCR beta libraries through three nested multiplex PCR rounds. The study ran its first two PCR rounds for around 9 cycles each, using TRBV1-TRBV30 forward primers and a C-beta reverse primer. Each CDR3 protein gets one entry after TCRdb re-called the multiplex PCR reads with MiXCR. The data contain about 310,000 distinct CDR3 sequences, approximately 54% of them singletons.

The sequenced sample consisted of peripheral blood. This rearrangement joins TRBV4-1 to TRBJ2-1; D assignment may be TRBD1 or TRBD2 (5 bases each). This sequence originates from a woman in her twenties or thirties with primary liver carcinoma and hepatitis B virus infection. CDR3 nucleotides: TGCGCCAGCAGGGACATTACGGGGTACAATGAGCAGTTCTTC. This encodes CASRDITGYNEQFF.